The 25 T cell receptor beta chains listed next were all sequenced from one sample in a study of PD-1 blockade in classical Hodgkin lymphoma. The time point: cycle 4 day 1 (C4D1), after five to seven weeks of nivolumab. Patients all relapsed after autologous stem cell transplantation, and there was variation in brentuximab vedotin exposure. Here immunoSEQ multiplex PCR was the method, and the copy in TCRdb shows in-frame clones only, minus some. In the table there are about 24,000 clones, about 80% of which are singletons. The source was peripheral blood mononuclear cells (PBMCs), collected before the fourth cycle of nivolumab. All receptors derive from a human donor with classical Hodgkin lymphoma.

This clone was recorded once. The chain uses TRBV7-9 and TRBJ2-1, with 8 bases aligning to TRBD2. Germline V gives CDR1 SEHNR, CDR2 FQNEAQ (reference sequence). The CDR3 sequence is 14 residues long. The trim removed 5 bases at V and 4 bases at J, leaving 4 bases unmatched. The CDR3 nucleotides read TGTGCCAGCAGCCAAACGGGGGGGTACAATGAGCAGTTCTTC. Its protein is CASSQTGGYNEQFF.

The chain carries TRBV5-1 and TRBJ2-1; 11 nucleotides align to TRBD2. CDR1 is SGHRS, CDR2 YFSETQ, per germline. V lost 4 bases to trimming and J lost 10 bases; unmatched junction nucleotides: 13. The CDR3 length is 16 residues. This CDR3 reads CASSTVGLAAVGEQFF. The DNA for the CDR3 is TGCGCCAGCAGCACGGTGGGACTAGCGGCCGTCGGGGAGCAGTTCTTC.

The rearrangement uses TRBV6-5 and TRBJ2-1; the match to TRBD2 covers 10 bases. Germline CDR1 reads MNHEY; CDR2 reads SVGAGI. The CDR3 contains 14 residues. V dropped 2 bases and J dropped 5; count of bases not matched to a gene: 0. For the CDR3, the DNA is TGTGCCAGCAGTTACCTAGCGGGAGACAATGAGCAGTTCTTC. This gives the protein CASSYLAGDNEQFF.

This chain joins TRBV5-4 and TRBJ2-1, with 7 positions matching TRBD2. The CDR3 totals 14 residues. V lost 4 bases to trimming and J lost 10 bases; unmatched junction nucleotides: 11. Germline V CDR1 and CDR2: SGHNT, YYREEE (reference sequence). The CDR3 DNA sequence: TGTGCCAGCAGCCCGCCGCGGGAGACTTCGGAGCAGTTCTTC. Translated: CASSPPRETSEQFF.

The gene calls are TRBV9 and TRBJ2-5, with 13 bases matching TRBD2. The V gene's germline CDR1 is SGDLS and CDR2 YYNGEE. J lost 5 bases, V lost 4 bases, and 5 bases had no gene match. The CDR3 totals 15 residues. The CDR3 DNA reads TGTGCCAGCAGCTCAGGACTAGCGGGAGAGGAGACCCAGTACTTC. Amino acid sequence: CASSSGLAGEETQYF. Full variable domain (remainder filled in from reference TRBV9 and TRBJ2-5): DSGVTQTPKHLITATGQRVTLRCSPRSGDLSVYWYQQSLDQGLQFLIQYYNGEERAKGNILERFSAQQFPDLHSELNLSSLELGDSALYFCASSSGLAGEETQYFGPGTRLLVL.

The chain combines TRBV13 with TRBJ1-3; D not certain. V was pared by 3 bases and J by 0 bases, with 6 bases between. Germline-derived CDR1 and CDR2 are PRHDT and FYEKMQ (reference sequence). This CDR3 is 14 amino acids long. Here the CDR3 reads CASSFYSSGNTIYF. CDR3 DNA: TGTGCCAGCAGCTTTTACTCCTCTGGAAACACCATATATTTT.

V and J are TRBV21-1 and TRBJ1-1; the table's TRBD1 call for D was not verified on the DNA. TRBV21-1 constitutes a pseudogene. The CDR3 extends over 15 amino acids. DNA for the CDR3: TGTGCCAGCAGCAAAGGCGACAGGGAAATTGATGAAGCTTTCTTT. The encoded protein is CASSKGDREIDEAFF.

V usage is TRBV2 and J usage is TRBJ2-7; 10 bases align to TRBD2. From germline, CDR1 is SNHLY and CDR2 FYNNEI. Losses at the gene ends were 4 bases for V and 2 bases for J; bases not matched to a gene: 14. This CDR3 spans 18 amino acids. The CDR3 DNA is TGTGCCAGCAGTGTACCCATTCTAGCGGGAGCCCCTACCTACGAGCAGTACTTC. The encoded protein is CASSVPILAGAPTYEQYF. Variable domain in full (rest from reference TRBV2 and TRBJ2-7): EPEVTQTPSHQVTQMGQEVILRCVPISNHLYFYWYRQILGQKVEFLVSFYNNEISEKSEIFDDQFSVERPDGSNFTLKIRSTKLEDSAMYFCASSVPILAGAPTYEQYFGPGTRLTVT.

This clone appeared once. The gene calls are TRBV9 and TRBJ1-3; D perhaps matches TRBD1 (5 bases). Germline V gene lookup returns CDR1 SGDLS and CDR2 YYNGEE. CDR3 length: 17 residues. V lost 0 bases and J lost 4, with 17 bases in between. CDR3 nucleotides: TGTGCCAGCAGCGTAGGCGGCGGGTTGGGGCAAGGAAACACCATATATTTT. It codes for CASSVGGGLGQGNTIYF.

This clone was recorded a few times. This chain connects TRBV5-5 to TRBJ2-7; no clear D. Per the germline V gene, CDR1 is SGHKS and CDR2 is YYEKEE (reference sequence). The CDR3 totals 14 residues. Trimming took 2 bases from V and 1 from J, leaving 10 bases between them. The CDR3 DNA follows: TGTGCCAGCAGCTTAGTAGGTAGGTCCTACGAGCAGTACTTC. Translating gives CASSLVGRSYEQYF.

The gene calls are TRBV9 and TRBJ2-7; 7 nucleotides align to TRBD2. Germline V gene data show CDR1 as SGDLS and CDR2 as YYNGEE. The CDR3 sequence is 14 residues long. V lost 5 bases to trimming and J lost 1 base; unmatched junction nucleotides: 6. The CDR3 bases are TGTGCCAGCAGTGTTAGCGGGTATTCCTACGAGCAGTACTTC. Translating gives CASSVSGYSYEQYF. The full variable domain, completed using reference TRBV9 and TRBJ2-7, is DSGVTQTPKHLITATGQRVTLRCSPRSGDLSVYWYQQSLDQGLQFLIQYYNGEERAKGNILERFSAQQFPDLHSELNLSSLELGDSALYFCASSVSGYSYEQYFGPGTRLTVT.

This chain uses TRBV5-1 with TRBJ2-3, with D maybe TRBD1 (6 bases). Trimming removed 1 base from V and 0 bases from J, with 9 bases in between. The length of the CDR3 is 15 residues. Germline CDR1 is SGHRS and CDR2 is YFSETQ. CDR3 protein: CASSLRGSSTDTQYF. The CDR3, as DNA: TGCGCCAGCAGCTTGAGGGGGTCTAGCACAGATACGCAGTATTTT.

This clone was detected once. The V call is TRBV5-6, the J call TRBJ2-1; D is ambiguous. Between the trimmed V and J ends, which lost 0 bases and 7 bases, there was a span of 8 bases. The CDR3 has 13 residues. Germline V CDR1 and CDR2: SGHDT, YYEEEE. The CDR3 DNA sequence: TGTGCCAGCAGCTTGGATGAAAGGAATGAGCAGTTCTTC. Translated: CASSLDERNEQFF.

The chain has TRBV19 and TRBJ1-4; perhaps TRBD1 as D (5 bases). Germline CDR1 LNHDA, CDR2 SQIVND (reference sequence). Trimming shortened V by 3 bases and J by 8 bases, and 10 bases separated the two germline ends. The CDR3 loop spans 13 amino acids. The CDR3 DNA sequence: TGTGCCAGTAGTATCTTCCCAGGGGAAAAACTGTTTTTT. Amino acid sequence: CASSIFPGEKLFF. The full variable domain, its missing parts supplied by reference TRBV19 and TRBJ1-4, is DGGITQSPKYLFRKEGQNVTLSCEQNLNHDAMYWYRQDPGQGLRLIYYSQIVNDFQKGDIAEGYSVSREKKESFPLTVTSAQKNPTAFYLCASSIFPGEKLFFGSGTQLSVL.

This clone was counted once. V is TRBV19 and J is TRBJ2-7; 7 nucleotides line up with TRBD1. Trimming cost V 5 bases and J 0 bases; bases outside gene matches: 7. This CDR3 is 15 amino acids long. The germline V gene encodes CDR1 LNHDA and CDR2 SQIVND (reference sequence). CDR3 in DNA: TGTGCCAGTAGTCCCACGGACAGGACCTCCTACGAGCAGTACTTC. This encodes CASSPTDRTSYEQYF.

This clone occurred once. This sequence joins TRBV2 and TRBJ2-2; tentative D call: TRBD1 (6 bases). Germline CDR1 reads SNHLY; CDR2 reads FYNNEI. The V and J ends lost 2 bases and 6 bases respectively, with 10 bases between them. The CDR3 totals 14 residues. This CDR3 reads CASSERQDPGELFF. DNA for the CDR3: TGTGCCAGCAGTGAAAGACAGGACCCCGGGGAGCTGTTTTTT.

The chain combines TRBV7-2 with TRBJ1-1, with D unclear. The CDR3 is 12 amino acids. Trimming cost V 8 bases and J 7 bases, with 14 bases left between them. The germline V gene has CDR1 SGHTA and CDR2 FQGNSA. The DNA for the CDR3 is TGTGCCAGCCTTGGCCCAGCCGATGAAGCTTTCTTT. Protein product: CASLGPADEAFF.

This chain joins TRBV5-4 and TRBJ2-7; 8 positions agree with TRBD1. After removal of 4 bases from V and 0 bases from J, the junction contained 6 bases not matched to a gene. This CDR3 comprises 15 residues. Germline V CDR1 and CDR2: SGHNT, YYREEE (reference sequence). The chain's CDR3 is CASSGTGLSSYEQYF. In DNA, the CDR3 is TGTGCCAGCAGCGGGACAGGTCTATCCTCCTACGAGCAGTACTTC.

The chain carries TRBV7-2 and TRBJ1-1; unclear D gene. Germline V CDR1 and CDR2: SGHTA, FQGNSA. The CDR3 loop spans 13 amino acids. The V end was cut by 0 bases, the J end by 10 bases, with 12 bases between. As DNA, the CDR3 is TGTGCCAGCAGCTTAGCGAGTGGCCTTGGAGCTTTCTTT. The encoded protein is CASSLASGLGAFF.

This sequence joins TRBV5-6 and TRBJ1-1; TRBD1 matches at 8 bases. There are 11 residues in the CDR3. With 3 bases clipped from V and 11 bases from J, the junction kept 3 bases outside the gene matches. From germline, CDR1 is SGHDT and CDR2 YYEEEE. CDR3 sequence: CASSSDRAAFF. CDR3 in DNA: TGTGCCAGCAGCTCGGACAGGGCGGCTTTCTTT.

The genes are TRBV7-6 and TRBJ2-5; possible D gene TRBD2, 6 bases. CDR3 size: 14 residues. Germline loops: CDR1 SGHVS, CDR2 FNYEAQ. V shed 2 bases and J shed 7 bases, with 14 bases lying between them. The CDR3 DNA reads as TGTGCCAGCAGCTTATCTGGGGTGGGGGGGACCCAGTACTTC. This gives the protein CASSLSGVGGTQYF.

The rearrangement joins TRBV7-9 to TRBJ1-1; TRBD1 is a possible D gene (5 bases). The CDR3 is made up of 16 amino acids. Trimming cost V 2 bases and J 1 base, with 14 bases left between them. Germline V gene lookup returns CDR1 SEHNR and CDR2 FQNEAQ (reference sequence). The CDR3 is CASSLTAGWGNTEAFF. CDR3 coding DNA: TGTGCCAGCAGCTTAACCGCAGGGTGGGGGAACACTGAAGCTTTCTTT.

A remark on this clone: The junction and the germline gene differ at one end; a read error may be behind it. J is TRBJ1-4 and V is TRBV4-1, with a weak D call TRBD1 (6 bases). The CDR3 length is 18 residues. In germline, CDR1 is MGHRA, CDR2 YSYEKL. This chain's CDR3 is CTSSQSGQYFATNEKLFF. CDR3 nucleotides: TGCACCAGCAGCCAATCCGGACAGTACTTTGCAACTAATGAAAAACTGTTTTTT.

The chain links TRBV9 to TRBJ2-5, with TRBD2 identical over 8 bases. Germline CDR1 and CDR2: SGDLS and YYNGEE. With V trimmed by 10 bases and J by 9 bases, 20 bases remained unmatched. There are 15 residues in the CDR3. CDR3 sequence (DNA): TGTGCCCGCCCCCTCGGCACTAGCGGTCCCGCGGCCCAGTACTTC. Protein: CARPLGTSGPAAQYF.

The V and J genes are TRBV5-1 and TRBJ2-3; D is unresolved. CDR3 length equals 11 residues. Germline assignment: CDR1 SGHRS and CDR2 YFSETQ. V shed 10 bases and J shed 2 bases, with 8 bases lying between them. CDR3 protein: CASGPTDTQYF. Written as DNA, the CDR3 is TGCGCCTCAGGCCCCACAGATACGCAGTATTTT.